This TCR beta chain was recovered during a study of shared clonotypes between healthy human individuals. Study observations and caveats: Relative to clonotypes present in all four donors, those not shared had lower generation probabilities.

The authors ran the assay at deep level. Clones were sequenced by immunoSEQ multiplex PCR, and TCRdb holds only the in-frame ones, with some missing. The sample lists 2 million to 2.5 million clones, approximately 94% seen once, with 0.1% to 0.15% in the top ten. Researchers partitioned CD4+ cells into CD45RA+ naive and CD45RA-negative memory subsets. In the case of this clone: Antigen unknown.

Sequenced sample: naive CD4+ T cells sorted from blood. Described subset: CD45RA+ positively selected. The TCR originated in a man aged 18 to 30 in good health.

The CDR3 sequence: CASSRVRFYNEQFF. Here the CDR3 DNA reads TGTGCCAGCAGTAGGGTAAGGTTCTACAATGAGCAGTTCTTC. The chain joins TRBV6-1 to TRBJ2-1, with unresolved D. Per the germline V gene, CDR1 is MNHNS and CDR2 is SASEGT. Trimming took off 5 bases at V and 3 bases at J, with 11 bases between the two ends. The CDR3 spans 14 residues.